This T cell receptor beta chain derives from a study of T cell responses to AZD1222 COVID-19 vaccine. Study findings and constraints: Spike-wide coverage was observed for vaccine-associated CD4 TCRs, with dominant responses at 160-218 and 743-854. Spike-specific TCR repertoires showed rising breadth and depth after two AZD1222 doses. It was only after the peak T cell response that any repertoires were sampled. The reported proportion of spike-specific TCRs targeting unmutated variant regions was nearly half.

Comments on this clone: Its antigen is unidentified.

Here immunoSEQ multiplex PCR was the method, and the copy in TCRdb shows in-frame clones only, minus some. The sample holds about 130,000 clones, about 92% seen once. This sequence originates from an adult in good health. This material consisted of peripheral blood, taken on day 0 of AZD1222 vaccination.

DNA of the CDR3: TGTGCCATCAGTGAGGTATGGCACGAGCAGTACTTC. It yields the protein CAISEVWHEQYF. V is TRBV10-3 and J is TRBJ2-7, with D uncertain. V lost 2 bases to trimming and J lost 5 bases, with 7 bases between them. CDR1 ENHRY and CDR2 SYGVKD come from the germline V gene. This CDR3 region has 12 residues.